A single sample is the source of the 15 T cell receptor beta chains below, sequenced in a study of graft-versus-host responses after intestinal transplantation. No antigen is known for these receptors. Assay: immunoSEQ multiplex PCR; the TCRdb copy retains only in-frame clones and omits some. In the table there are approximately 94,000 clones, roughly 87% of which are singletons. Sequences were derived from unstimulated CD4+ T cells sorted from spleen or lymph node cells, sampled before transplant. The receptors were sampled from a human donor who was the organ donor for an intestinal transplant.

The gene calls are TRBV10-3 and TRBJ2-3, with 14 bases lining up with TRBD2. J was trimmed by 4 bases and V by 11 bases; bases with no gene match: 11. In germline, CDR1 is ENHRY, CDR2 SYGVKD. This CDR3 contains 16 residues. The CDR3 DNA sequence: TGTGCCCGCGAGGGAGGGACTAGCGGGAGTTCAGATACGCAGTATTTT. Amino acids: CAREGGTSGSSDTQYF.

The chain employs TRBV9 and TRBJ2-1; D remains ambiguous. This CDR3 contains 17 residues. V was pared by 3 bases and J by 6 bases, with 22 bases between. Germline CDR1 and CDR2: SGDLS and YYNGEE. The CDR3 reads CASSGTHQGHPFNEQFF. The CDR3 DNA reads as TGTGCCAGCAGCGGGACCCACCAAGGTCACCCTTTCAATGAGCAGTTCTTC. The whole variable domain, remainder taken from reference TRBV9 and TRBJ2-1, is DSGVTQTPKHLITATGQRVTLRCSPRSGDLSVYWYQQSLDQGLQFLIQYYNGEERAKGNILERFSAQQFPDLHSELNLSSLELGDSALYFCASSGTHQGHPFNEQFFGPGTRLTVL.

The CDR3 loop reads CASSLGSQLSGNTIYF. Here the CDR3 DNA reads TGTGCCAGCAGCCTCGGATCCCAGCTCTCTGGAAACACCATATATTTT. The chain has TRBV7-8 and TRBJ1-3; D is ambiguous. Trimming stripped 5 bases from V and 0 bases from J, with 14 bases between. Germline V gene lookup returns CDR1 SGHVS and CDR2 FQNEAQ. There are 16 residues in the CDR3.

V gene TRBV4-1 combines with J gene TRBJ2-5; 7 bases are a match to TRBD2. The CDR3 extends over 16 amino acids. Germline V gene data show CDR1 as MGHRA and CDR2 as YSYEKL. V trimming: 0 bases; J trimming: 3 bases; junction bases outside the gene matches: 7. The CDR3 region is CASSQDRTRWKETQYF. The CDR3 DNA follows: TGCGCCAGCAGCCAAGACCGGACTAGATGGAAAGAGACCCAGTACTTC.

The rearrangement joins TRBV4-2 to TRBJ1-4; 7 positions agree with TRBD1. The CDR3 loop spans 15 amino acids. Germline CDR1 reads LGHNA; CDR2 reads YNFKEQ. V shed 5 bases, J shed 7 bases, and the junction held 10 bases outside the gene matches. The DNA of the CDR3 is TGTGCCAGCAGCGAGTACCGGGACAGCACTGAAAAACTGTTTTTT. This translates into CASSEYRDSTEKLFF.

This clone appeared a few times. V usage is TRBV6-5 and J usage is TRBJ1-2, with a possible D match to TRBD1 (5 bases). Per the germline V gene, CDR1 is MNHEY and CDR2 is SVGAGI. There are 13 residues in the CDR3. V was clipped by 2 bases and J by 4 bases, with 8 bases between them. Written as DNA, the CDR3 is TGTGCCAGCAGTTACGACAGCCTCTATGGCTACACCTTC. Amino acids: CASSYDSLYGYTF.

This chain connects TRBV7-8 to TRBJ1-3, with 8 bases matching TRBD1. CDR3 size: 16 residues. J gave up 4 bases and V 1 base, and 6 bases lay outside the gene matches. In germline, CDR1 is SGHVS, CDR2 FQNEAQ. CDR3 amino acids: CASSLGFRDRGNTIYF. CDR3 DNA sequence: TGTGCCAGCAGCTTAGGATTCCGGGACAGGGGAAACACCATATATTTT.

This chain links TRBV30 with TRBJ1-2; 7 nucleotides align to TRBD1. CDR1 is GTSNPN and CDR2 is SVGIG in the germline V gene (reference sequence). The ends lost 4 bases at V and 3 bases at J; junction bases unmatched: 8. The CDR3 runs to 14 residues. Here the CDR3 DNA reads TGTGCCTGGAACCGGGACAGATCGTACTATGGCTACACCTTC. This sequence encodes CAWNRDRSYYGYTF.

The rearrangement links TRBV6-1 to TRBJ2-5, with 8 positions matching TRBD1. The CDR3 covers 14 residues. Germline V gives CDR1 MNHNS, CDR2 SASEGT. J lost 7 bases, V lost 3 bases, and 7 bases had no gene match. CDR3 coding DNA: TGTGCCAGCAGTGACTCAGACAGGGGTCGGACCCAGTACTTC. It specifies CASSDSDRGRTQYF.

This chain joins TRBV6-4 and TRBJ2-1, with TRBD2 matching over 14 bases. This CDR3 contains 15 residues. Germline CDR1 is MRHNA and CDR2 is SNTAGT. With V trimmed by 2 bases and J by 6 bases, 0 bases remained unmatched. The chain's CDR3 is CASSDGTSGGNEQFF. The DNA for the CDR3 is TGTGCCAGCAGTGACGGGACTAGCGGGGGCAATGAGCAGTTCTTC.

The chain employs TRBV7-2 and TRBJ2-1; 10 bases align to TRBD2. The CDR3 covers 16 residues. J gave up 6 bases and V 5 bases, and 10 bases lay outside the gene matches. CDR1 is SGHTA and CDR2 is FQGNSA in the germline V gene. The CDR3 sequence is CASSPRGSGGFNEQFF. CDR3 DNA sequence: TGTGCCAGCAGCCCGAGAGGTAGCGGGGGGTTCAATGAGCAGTTCTTC.

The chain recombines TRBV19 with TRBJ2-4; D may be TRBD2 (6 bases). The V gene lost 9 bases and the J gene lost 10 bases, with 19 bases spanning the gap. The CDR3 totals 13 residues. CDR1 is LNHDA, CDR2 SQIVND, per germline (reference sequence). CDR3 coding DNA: TGTGCCAGCCGTGGGCTAGCGACAGATATTCAGTACTTC. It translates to CASRGLATDIQYF.

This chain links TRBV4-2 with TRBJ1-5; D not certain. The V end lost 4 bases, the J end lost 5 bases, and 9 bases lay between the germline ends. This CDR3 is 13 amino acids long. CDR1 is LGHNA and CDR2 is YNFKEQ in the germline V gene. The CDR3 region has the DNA TGTGCCAGCAGCCTAGAGGGAGATCAGCCCCAGCATTTT. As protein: CASSLEGDQPQHF.

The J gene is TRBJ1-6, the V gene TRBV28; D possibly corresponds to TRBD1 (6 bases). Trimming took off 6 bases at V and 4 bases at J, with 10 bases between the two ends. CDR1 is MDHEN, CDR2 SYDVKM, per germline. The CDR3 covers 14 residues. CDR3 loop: CASRWDTYNSPLHF. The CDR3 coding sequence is TGTGCCAGCAGGTGGGACACATATAATTCACCCCTCCACTTT. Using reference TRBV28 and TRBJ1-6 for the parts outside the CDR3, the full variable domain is DVKVTQSSRYLVKRTGEKVFLECVQDMDHENMFWYRQDPGLGLRLIYFSYDVKMKEKGDIPEGYSVSREKKERFSLILESASTNQTSMYLCASRWDTYNSPLHFGNGTRLTVT.

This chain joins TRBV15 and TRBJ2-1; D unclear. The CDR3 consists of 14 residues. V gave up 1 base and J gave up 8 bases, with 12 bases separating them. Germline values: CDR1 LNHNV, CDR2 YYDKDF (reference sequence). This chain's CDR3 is CATSRGVSFDEQFF. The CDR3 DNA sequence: TGTGCCACCAGCAGAGGGGTCAGCTTCGATGAGCAGTTCTTC.